The 20 T cell receptor beta chains in this list originate from one sample, sequenced in a study of blood T cell repertoires in COVID-19. Generated by immunoSEQ multiplex PCR, the TCRdb table keeps only in-frame clones and is missing some. The data show hundreds of thousands of clones, around 88% seen once. Material: peripheral blood. These receptors all come from a man aged 80 or over with acute or convalescent COVID-19.

The chain couples TRBV14 to TRBJ1-1; 9 nucleotides align to TRBD1. CDR1 SGHDN and CDR2 FVKESK come from the germline V gene. V lost 3 bases to trimming and J lost 5 bases; unmatched junction nucleotides: 7. This CDR3 comprises 15 residues. The CDR3 nucleotides read TGTGCCAGCAGCCAGGTGACAGGGGGGCGGACTGAAGCTTTCTTT. It translates to CASSQVTGGRTEAFF.

The chain has TRBV6-5 and TRBJ2-1; 8 bases match TRBD2. The CDR3 sequence is 14 residues long. The V gene's germline CDR1 is MNHEY and CDR2 SVGAGI. V lost 8 bases, J lost 9 bases, and 12 bases stayed unmatched. For the CDR3, the DNA is TGTGCCAGCCTAAGGGACGGGGGGGCAGGTGAGCAGTTCTTC. This codes for CASLRDGGAGEQFF.

The chain employs TRBV7-3 and TRBJ2-1; tentative D call: TRBD2 (5 bases). Germline CDR1 reads SGHTA; CDR2 reads FQGTGA. The CDR3 sequence is 14 residues long. V was cut by 5 bases and J by 4 bases, with 12 bases left in between. CDR3 protein: CASSPSGPYNEQFF. The CDR3 nucleotides read TGTGCCAGCAGCCCCAGCGGCCCGTACAATGAGCAGTTCTTC.

This chain connects TRBV18 to TRBJ1-5, with 8 bases fitting TRBD1. The CDR3 extends over 14 amino acids. Germline lookup yields CDR1 KGHSH and CDR2 LQKENI. V lost 5 bases, J lost 3 bases, and 3 bases stayed unmatched. This chain's CDR3 is CASSSDRDNQPQHF. Here the CDR3 DNA reads TGTGCCAGCTCATCGGACAGGGACAATCAGCCCCAGCATTTT. Variable domain in full (rest from reference TRBV18 and TRBJ1-5): NAGVMQNPRHLVRRRGQEARLRCSPMKGHSHVYWYRQLPEEGLKFMVYLQKENIIDESGMPKERFSAEFPKEGPSILRIQQVVRGDSAAYFCASSSDRDNQPQHFGDGTRLSIL.

This clone was detected once. The rearrangement uses TRBV29-1 and TRBJ1-2; 7 positions agree with TRBD1. This CDR3 comprises 12 residues. V shed 7 bases and J 4 bases; nucleotides not matched to a gene: 6. The germline V gene has CDR1 SQVTM and CDR2 ANQGSEA. The CDR3 nucleotides read TGCAGCGGCGGAACAGGGGTCTATGGCTACACCTTC. Amino acids: CSGGTGVYGYTF.

This clone was seen only once. The CDR3 DNA is TGTGCCAGCTCACAAGCTAGCGGGAGACTCACAGATACGCAGTATTTT. Amino acid sequence: CASSQASGRLTDTQYF. The chain employs TRBV18 and TRBJ2-3; 10 nucleotides line up with TRBD2. With 4 bases clipped from V and 2 bases from J, the junction kept 6 bases outside the gene matches. The germline gives CDR1 KGHSH, CDR2 LQKENI. This CDR3 comprises 16 residues. Supplemented by reference TRBV18 and TRBJ2-3, the full variable domain reads NAGVMQNPRHLVRRRGQEARLRCSPMKGHSHVYWYRQLPEEGLKFMVYLQKENIIDESGMPKERFSAEFPKEGPSILRIQQVVRGDSAAYFCASSQASGRLTDTQYFGPGTRLTVL.

The rearrangement uses TRBV7-2 and TRBJ2-2; 9 bases align to TRBD2. CDR1 is SGHTA and CDR2 is FQGNSA in the germline V gene. This CDR3 region has 14 residues. Unmatched junction bases numbered 4, after V lost 5 bases and J lost 6 bases. The CDR3 DNA follows: TGTGCCAGCAGCACAGGGACTAGCTCCGGGGAGCTGTTTTTT. This encodes CASSTGTSSGELFF. The whole variable domain, remainder taken from reference TRBV7-2 and TRBJ2-2, is GAGVSQSPSNKVTEKGKDVELRCDPISGHTALYWYRQSLGQGLEFLIYFQGNSAPDKSGLPSDRFSAERTGGSVSTLTIQRTQQEDSAVYLCASSTGTSSGELFFGEGSRLTVL.

This clone came up a few times. This chain links TRBV6-1 with TRBJ2-7, with D perhaps matching TRBD1 (6 bases). This CDR3 is built from 14 residues. In germline, CDR1 is MNHNS, CDR2 SASEGT. Trimming removed 2 bases from V and 2 bases from J, with 10 bases in between. The CDR3, as DNA: TGTGCCAGCAGTGAAAGAGGGGACACCTACGAGCAGTACTTC. Its protein is CASSERGDTYEQYF.

The chain is built from TRBV3-1 (or the pseudogene TRBV3-2) and TRBJ1-4; no clear D. The CDR3 sequence is 15 residues long. The germline CDR1 and CDR2 sequences are LGHDT and YNNKEL (reference sequence). The V and J ends lost 1 base and 0 bases respectively, with 6 bases between them. This chain's CDR3 is CASSQVAATNEKLFF. The CDR3 DNA follows: TGTGCCAGCAGCCAAGTGGCGGCAACTAATGAAAAACTGTTTTTT.

The chain uses TRBV3-1 (or the pseudogene TRBV3-2) and TRBJ1-3; D is unclear. The V gene lost 4 bases and the J gene lost 4 bases, with 14 bases spanning the gap. CDR3 size: 15 residues. The germline gives CDR1 LGHDT, CDR2 YNNKEL (reference sequence). CDR3 protein: CASSPRPGSGNTIYF. DNA for the CDR3: TGTGCCAGCAGCCCCCGACCGGGATCAGGAAACACCATATATTTT.

This clone appeared a single time. The chain links TRBV5-1 to TRBJ2-3, with 7 bases aligning to TRBD1. After removal of 3 bases from V and 4 bases from J, the junction contained 14 bases not matched to a gene. Germline V gives CDR1 SGHRS, CDR2 YFSETQ. The CDR3 runs 17 residues. The CDR3 DNA reads TGCGCCAGCAGCTCCACAGGACAGGAATTGTTGGCAGATACGCAGTATTTT. Translating it yields CASSSTGQELLADTQYF.

In DNA, the CDR3 is TGTGCCAGTAGGACTACTCACTGGGAGGCAGGGAATCAGCCCCAGCATTTT. This translates into CASRTTHWEAGNQPQHF. This rearrangement joins TRBV19 to TRBJ1-5; weak D call: TRBD1 (5 bases). V was shortened by 6 bases and J by 4 bases, with 22 bases between the two germline ends. The CDR3 runs to 17 residues. Germline CDR1 and CDR2: LNHDA and SQIVND (reference sequence).

The V call is TRBV9, the J call TRBJ1-1, with D perhaps TRBD1 (5 bases). The CDR3 sequence is 15 residues long. Per germline, CDR1 SGDLS and CDR2 YYNGEE. V gave up 0 bases and J gave up 6 bases, with 15 bases separating them. The CDR3 DNA is TGTGCCAGCAGCGTAGCGGGCAGGGCGGGGGCTGAAGCTTTCTTT. This codes for CASSVAGRAGAEAFF.

The chain combines TRBV6-4 with TRBJ2-2; D is perhaps TRBD2 (6 bases). Germline V gene data show CDR1 as MRHNA and CDR2 as SNTAGT. The CDR3 is made up of 15 amino acids. V was trimmed by 3 bases and J by 4 bases, leaving 12 bases between them. The chain's CDR3 is CASSEMAGSTGELFF. CDR3 DNA: TGTGCCAGCAGTGAGATGGCGGGGAGCACCGGGGAGCTGTTTTTT.

The rearrangement uses TRBV20-1 and TRBJ1-1; TRBD1 matches 8 bases. CDR1 and CDR2 from the germline V gene are DFQATT and SNEGSKA (reference sequence). With 3 bases clipped from V and 4 bases from J, the junction kept 10 bases outside the gene matches. The CDR3 totals 15 residues. The CDR3 DNA reads as TGCAGTGCTAGTAGGACAGGGCACCAGGGCACTGAAGCTTTCTTT. This encodes CSASRTGHQGTEAFF.

The CDR3 sequence: CASSPPGGGQYF. DNA of the CDR3: TGTGCCAGCAGCCCTCCTGGGGGGGGGCAGTATTTT. The J gene is TRBJ2-3, the V gene TRBV28, with 7 bases identical to TRBD2. The junction had 8 bases not matched to a gene; V was cut back by 6 bases and J by 11 bases. Germline V gene lookup returns CDR1 MDHEN and CDR2 SYDVKM. CDR3 length: 12 residues.

V and J are TRBV20-1 and TRBJ2-2; no clear D gene. The V gene lost 3 bases and the J gene lost 0 bases, with 8 bases spanning the gap. This CDR3 is 14 amino acids long. Germline V gene data show CDR1 as DFQATT and CDR2 as SNEGSKA (reference sequence). In nucleotides, the CDR3 is TGCAGTGCTAGTGGCAGAACGAACACCGGGGAGCTGTTTTTT. Its protein is CSASGRTNTGELFF.

The CDR3 DNA is TGCAGCGTTGGTCAGGGACTAGCGGGGGGGCTACAAGAGACCCAGTACTTC. This sequence encodes CSVGQGLAGGLQETQYF. The chain uses TRBV29-1 and TRBJ2-5; 16 positions match TRBD2. The CDR3 spans 17 residues. CDR1 and CDR2 (germline): SQVTM, ANQGSEA. V trimming: 4 bases; J trimming: 2 bases; junction bases outside the gene matches: 7.

This chain joins TRBV6-5 and TRBJ1-6; 8 bases map to TRBD1. The V segment lost 4 bases and the J segment 6 bases; nucleotides outside the gene matches: 2. CDR3 length: 14 residues. Germline V gene lookup returns CDR1 MNHEY and CDR2 SVGAGI. CDR3 nucleotides: TGTGCCAGCAGTTCAGACAGGGGTAATTCACCCCTCCACTTT. This sequence encodes CASSSDRGNSPLHF.

This chain joins TRBV28 and TRBJ2-5; 10 nucleotides match TRBD2. Germline-derived CDR1 and CDR2 are MDHEN and SYDVKM. V was clipped by 6 bases and J by 5 bases; unmatched bases: 6. The length of the CDR3 is 14 residues. Written as DNA, the CDR3 is TGTGCCAGCAGAGTAGCGGGAGGCGGGGAGACCCAGTACTTC. Translating it yields CASRVAGGGETQYF.